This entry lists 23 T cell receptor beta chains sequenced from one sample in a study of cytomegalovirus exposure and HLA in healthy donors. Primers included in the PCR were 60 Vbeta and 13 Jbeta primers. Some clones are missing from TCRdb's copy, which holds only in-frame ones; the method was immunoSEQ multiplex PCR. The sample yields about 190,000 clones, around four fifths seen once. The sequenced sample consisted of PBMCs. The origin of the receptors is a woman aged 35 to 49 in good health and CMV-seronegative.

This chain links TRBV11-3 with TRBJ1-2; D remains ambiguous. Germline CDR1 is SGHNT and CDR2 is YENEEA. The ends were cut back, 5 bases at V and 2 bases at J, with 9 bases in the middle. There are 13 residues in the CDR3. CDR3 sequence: CASSPSRNYGYTF. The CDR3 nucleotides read TGTGCCAGCAGCCCTTCACGGAACTATGGCTACACCTTC.

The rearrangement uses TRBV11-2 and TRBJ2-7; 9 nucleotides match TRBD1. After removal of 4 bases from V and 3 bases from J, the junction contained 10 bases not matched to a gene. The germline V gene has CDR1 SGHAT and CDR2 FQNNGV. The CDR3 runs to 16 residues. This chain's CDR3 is CASSSPPGTGNYEQYF. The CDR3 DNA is TGTGCCAGCAGCTCGCCCCCCGGGACAGGGAACTACGAGCAGTACTTC.

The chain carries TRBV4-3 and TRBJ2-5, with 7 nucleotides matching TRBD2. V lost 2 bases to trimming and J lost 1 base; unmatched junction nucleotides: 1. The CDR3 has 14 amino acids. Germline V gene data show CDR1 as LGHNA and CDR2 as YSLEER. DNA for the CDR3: TGCGCCAGCAGCCAACGGACTAGCCAAGAGACCCAGTACTTC. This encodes CASSQRTSQETQYF.

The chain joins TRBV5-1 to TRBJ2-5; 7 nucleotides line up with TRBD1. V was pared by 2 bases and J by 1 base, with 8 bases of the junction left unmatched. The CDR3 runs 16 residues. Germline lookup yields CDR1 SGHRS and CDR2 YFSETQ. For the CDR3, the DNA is TGCGCCAGCAGCTTAAGGACAGGAGACGCCCAAGAGACCCAGTACTTC. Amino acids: CASSLRTGDAQETQYF.

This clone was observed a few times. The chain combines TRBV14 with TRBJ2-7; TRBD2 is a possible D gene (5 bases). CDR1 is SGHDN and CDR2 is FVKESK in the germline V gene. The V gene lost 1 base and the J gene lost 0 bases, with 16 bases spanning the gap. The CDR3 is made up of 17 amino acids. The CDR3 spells CASSQVVGEGISYEQYF. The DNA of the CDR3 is TGTGCCAGCAGCCAAGTTGTTGGCGAGGGAATCTCCTACGAGCAGTACTTC.

The CDR3, as DNA: TGCGCCAGCAGCCTCACTCCGGGAGGTTCCTACAATGAGCAGTTCTTC. It yields the protein CASSLTPGGSYNEQFF. The chain carries TRBV5-1 and TRBJ2-1; 7 positions match TRBD2. The CDR3 extends over 16 amino acids. Germline values: CDR1 SGHRS, CDR2 YFSETQ. V lost 4 bases to trimming and J lost 1 base; unmatched junction nucleotides: 8.

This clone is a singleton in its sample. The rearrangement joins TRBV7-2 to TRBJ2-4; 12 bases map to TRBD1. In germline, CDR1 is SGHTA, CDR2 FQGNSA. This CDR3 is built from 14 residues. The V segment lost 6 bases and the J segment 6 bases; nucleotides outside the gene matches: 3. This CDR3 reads CASRMGQGANIQYF. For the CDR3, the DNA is TGTGCCAGCAGGATGGGACAGGGGGCAAACATTCAGTACTTC.

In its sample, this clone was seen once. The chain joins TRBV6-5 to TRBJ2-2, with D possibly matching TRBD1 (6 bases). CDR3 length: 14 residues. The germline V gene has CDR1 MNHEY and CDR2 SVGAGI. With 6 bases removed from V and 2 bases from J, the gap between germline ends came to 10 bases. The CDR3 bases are TGTGCCAGCAGAAACAGGGTTAACACCGGGGAGCTGTTTTTT. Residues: CASRNRVNTGELFF.

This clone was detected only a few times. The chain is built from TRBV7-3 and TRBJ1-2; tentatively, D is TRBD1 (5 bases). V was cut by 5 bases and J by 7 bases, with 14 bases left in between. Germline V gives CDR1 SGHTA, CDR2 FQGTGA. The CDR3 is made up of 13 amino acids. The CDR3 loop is CASSPGGITGYTF. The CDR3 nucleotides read TGTGCCAGCAGCCCCGGGGGGATAACTGGCTACACCTTC.

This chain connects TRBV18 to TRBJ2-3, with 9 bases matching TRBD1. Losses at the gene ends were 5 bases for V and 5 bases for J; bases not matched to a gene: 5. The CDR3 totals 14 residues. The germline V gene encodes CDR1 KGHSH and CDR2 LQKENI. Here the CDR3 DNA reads TGTGCCAGCTCAAGGGGACAGGGTCTAGATACGCAGTATTTT. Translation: CASSRGQGLDTQYF.

This CDR3 is CASRPTGYTGELFF. The CDR3 nucleotides read TGTGCCAGCAGGCCGACAGGGTACACCGGGGAGCTGTTTTTT. The chain has TRBV6-5 and TRBJ2-2; 7 positions agree with TRBD1. Germline-derived CDR1 and CDR2 are MNHEY and SVGAGI. V trimming: 6 bases; J trimming: 3 bases; junction bases outside the gene matches: 4. The CDR3 sequence is 14 residues long.

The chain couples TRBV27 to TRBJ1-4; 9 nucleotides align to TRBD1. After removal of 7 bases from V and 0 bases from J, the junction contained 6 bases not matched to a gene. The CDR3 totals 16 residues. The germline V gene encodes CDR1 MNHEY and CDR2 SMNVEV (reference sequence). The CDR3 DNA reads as TGTGCCAGCATGGACAGGGGCTATGCAACTAATGAAAAACTGTTTTTT. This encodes CASMDRGYATNEKLFF.

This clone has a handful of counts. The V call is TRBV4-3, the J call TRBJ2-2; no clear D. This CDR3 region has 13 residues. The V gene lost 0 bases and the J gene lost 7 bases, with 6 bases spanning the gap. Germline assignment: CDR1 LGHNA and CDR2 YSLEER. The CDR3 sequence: CASSQDASGELFF. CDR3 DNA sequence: TGCGCCAGCAGCCAAGATGCGAGCGGGGAGCTGTTTTTT.

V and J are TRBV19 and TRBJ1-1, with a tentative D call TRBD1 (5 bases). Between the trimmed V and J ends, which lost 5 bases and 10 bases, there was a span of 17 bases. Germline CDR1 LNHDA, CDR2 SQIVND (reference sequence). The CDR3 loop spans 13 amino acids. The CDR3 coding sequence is TGTGCCAGTAGTCCCCAGGGCGGGGCTGCAGCTTTCTTT. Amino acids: CASSPQGGAAAFF.

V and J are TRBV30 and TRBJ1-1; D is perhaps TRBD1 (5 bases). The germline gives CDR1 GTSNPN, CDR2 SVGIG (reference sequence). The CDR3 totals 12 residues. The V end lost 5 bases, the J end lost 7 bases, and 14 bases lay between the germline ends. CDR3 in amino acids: CAWQGRGIEAFF. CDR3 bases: TGTGCCTGGCAGGGTCGTGGTATTGAAGCTTTCTTT.

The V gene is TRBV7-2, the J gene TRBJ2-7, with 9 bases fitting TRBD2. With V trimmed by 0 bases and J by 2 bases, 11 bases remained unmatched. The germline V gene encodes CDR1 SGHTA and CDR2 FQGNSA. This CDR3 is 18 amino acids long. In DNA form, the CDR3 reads TGTGCCAGCAGCTTAGCGCGGACTAGCGCCTTTATAGCCTACGAGCAGTACTTC. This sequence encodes CASSLARTSAFIAYEQYF.

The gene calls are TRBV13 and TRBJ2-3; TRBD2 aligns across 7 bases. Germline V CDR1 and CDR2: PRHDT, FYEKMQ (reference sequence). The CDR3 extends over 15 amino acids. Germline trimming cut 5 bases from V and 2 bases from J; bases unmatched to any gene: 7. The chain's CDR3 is CASSPRDYYTDTQYF. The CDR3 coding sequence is TGTGCCAGCAGCCCCCGGGACTATTACACAGATACGCAGTATTTT.

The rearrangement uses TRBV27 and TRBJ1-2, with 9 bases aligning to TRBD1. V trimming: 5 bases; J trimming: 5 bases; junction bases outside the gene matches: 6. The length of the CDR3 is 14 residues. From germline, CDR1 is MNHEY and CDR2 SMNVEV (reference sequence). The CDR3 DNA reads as TGTGCCAGCAGTACCCAGGGACAGGGATATGGCTACACCTTC. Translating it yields CASSTQGQGYGYTF.

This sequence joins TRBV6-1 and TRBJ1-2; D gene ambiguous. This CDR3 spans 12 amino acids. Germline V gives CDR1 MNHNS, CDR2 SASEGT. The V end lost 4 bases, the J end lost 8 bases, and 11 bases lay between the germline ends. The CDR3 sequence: CASSAPQAGYTF. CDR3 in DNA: TGTGCCAGCAGTGCCCCGCAGGCGGGCTACACCTTC.

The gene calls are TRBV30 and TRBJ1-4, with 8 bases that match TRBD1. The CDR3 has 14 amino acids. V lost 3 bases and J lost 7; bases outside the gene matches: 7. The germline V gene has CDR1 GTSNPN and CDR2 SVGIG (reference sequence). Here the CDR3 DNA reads TGTGCCTGGAGGTCACAGGGGGGAAGTGAAAAACTGTTTTTT. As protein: CAWRSQGGSEKLFF.

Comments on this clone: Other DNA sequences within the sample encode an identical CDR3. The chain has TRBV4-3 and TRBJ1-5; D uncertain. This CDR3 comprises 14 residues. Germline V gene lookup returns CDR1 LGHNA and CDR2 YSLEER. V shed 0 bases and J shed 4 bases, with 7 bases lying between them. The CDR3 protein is CASSQDRGNQPQHF. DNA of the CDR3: TGCGCCAGCAGCCAAGATCGCGGGAATCAGCCCCAGCATTTT.

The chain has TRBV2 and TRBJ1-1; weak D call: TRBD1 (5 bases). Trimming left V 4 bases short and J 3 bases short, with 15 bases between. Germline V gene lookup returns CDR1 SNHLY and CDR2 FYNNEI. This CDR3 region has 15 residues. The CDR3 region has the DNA TGTGCCAGCAGTGGAGGAGGGACCGTTTACACTGAAGCTTTCTTT. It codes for CASSGGGTVYTEAFF.

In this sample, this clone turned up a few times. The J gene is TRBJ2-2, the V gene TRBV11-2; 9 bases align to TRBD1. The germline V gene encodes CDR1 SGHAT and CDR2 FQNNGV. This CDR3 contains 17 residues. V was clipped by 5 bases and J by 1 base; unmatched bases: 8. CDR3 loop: CASSPTGTGMNTGELFF. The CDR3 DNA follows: TGTGCCAGCAGCCCCACAGGGACAGGGATGAACACCGGGGAGCTGTTTTTT.